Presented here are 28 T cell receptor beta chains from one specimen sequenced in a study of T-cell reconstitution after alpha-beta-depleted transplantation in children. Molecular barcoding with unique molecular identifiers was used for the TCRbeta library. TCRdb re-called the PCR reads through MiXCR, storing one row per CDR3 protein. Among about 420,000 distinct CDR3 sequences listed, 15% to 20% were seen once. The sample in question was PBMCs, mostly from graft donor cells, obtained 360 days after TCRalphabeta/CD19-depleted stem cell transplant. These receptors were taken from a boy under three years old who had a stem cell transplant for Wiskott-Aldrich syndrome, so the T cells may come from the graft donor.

The CDR3 sequence: CATSRGGKGGGAYEQYF. DNA for the CDR3: TGTGCCACCAGCAGAGGTGGGAAGGGTGGAGGAGCATACGAGCAGTACTTC. V usage is TRBV15 and J usage is TRBJ2-7; maybe TRBD2 (5 bases). This CDR3 contains 17 residues. The germline V gene has CDR1 LNHNV and CDR2 YYDKDF (reference sequence). The V gene lost 1 base and the J gene lost 4 bases, with 20 bases spanning the gap.

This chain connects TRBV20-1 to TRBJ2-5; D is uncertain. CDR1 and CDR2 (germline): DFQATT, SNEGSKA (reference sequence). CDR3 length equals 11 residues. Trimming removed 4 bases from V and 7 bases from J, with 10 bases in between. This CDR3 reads CSAKIVGTQYF. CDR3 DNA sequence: TGCAGTGCTAAGATCGTGGGGACCCAGTACTTC.

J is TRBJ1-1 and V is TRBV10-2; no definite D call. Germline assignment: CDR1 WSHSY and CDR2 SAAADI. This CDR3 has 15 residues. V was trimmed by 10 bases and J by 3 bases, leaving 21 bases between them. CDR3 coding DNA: TGCGCCACACAACGTTCCCAAGTAGGCGACACTGAAGCTTTCTTT. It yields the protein CATQRSQVGDTEAFF.

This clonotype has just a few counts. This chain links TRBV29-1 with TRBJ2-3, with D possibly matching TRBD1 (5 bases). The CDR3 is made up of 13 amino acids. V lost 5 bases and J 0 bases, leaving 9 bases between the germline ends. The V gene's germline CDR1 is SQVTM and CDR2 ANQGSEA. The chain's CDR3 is CSVKGASTDTQYF. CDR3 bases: TGCAGCGTTAAAGGGGCTAGCACAGATACGCAGTATTTT.

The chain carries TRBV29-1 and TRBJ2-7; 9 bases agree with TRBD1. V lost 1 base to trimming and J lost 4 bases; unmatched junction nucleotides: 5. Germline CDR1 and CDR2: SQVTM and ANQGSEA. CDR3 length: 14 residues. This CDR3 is CSVEGGQGTYEQYF. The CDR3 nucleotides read TGCAGCGTTGAAGGAGGACAGGGGACGTACGAGCAGTACTTC.

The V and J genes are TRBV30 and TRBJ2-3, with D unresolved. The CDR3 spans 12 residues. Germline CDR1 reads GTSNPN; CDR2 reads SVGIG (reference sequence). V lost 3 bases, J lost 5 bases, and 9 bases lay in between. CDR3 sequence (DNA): TGTGCCTGGAGCCCCTTAGTAGATACGCAGTATTTT. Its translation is CAWSPLVDTQYF. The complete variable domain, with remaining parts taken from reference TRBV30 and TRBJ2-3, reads SQTIHQWPATLVQPVGSPLSLECTVEGTSNPNLYWYRQAAGRGLQLLFYSVGIGQISSEVPQNLSASRPQDRQFILSSKKLLLSDSGFYLCAWSPLVDTQYFGPGTRLTVL.

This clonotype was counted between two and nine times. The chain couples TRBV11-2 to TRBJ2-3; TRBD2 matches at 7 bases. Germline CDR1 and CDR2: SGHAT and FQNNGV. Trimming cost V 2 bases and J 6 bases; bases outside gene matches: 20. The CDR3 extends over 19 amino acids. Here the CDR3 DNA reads TGTGCCAGCAGCTTACCCGAACTAGCGATGAGGTTGAGGTTGGATACGCAGTATTTT. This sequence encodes CASSLPELAMRLRLDTQYF. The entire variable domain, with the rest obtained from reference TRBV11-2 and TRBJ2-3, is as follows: EAGVAQSPRYKIIEKRQSVAFWCNPISGHATLYWYQQILGQGPKLLIQFQNNGVVDDSQLPKDRFSAERLKGVDSTLKIQPAKLEDSAVYLCASSLPELAMRLRLDTQYFGPGTRLTVL.

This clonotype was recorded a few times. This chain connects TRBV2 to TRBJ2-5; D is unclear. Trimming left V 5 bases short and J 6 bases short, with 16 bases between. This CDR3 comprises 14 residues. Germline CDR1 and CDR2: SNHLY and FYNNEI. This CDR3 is CASSSRLFGKTQYF. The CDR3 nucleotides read TGTGCCAGCAGTTCCCGACTTTTCGGAAAGACCCAGTACTTC.

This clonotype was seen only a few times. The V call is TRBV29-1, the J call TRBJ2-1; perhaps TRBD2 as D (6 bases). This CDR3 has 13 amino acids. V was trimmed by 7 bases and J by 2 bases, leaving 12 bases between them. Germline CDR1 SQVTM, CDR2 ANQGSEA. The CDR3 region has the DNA TGCAGCGCCCGGGACTCCACCTACAATGAGCAGTTCTTC. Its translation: CSARDSTYNEQFF.

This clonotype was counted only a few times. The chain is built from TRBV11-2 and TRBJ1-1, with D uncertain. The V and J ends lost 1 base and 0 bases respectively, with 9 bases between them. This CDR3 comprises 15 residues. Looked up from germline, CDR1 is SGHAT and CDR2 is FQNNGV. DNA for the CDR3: TGTGCCAGCAGCTTAGTTGGACTGCTGAACACTGAAGCTTTCTTT. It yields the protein CASSLVGLLNTEAFF. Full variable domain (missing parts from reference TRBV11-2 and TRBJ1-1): EAGVAQSPRYKIIEKRQSVAFWCNPISGHATLYWYQQILGQGPKLLIQFQNNGVVDDSQLPKDRFSAERLKGVDSTLKIQPAKLEDSAVYLCASSLVGLLNTEAFFGQGTRLTVV.

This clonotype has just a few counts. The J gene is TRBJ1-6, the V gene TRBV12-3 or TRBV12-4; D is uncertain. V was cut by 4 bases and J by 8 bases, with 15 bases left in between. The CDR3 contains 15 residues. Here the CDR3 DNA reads TGTGCCAGCAGTTCCCGGGATTCCAACCATTCACCCCTCCACTTT. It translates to CASSSRDSNHSPLHF.

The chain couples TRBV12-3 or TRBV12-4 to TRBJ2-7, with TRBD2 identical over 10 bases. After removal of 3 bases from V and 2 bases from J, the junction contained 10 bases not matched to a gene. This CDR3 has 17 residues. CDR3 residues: CASSFDFRTSGTYEQYF. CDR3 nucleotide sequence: TGTGCCAGCAGTTTCGATTTTCGAACTAGCGGGACCTACGAGCAGTACTTC.

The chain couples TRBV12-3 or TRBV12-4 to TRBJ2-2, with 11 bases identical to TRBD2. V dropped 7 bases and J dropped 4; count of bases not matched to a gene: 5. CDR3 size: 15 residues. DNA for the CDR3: TGTGCCAGCACCCCTAGCGGGGGGTTCACCGGGGAGCTGTTTTTT. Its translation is CASTPSGGFTGELFF.

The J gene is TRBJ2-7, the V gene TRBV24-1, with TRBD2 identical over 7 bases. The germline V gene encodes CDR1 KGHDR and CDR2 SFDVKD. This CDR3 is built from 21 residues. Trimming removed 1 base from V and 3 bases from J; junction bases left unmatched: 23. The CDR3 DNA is TGTGCCACCAGTGATTTAGGTTGTGGCGGGAGAGCTAACGCGACAAGCTACGAGCAGTACTTC. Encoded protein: CATSDLGCGGRANATSYEQYF.

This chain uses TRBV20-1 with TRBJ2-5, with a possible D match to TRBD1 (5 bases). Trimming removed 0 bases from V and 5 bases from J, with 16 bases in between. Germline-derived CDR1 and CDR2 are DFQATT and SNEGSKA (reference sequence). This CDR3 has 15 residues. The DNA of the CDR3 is TGCAGTGCTAGAGAGGGTGGAGCCAGGGTGGAGACCCAGTACTTC. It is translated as CSAREGGARVETQYF.

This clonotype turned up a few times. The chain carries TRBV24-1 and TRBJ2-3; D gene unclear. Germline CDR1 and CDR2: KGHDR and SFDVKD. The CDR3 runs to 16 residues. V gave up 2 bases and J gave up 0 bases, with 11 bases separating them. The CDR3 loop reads CATSDSQSPSTDTQYF. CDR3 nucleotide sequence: TGTGCCACCAGTGATTCCCAGAGCCCTAGCACAGATACGCAGTATTTT.

The CDR3 loop reads CASSLGVEKLFF. The CDR3 DNA sequence: TGTGCCAGCAGCTTAGGGGTCGAAAAACTGTTTTTT. The chain has TRBV7-9 and TRBJ1-4; no definite D call. Trimming shortened V by 1 base and J by 8 bases, and 5 bases separated the two germline ends. CDR3 length: 12 amino acids. Germline assignment: CDR1 SEHNR and CDR2 FQNEAQ (reference sequence).

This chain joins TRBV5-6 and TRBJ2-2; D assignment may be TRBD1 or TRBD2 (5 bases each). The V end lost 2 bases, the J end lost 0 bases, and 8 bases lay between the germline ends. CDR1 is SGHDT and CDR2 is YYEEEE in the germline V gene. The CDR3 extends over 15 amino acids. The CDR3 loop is CASSFRGPNTGELFF. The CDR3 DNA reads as TGTGCCAGCAGCTTCCGGGGCCCGAACACCGGGGAGCTGTTTTTT.

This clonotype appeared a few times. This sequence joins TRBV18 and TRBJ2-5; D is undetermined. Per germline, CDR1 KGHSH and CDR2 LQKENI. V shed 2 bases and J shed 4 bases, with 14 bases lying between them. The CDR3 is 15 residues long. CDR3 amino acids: CASSPRVVETETQYF. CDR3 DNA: TGTGCCAGCTCACCAAGGGTTGTGGAGACAGAGACCCAGTACTTC.

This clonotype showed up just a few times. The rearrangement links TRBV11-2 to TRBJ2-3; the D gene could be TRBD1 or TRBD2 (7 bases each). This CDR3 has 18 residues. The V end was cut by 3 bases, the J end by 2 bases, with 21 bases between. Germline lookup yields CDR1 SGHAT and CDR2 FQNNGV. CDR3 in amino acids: CASSFHGVRGGFTDTQYF. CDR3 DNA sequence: TGTGCCAGCAGCTTCCACGGGGTCAGGGGGGGCTTCACAGATACGCAGTATTTT. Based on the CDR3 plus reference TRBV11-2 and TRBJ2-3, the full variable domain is EAGVAQSPRYKIIEKRQSVAFWCNPISGHATLYWYQQILGQGPKLLIQFQNNGVVDDSQLPKDRFSAERLKGVDSTLKIQPAKLEDSAVYLCASSFHGVRGGFTDTQYFGPGTRLTVL.

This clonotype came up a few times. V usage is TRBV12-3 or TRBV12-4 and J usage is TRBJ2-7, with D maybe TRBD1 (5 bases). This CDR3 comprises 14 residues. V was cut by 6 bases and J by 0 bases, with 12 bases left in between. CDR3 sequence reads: CASSPRQISYEQYF. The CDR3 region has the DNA TGTGCCAGCAGCCCGAGACAGATCTCCTACGAGCAGTACTTC.

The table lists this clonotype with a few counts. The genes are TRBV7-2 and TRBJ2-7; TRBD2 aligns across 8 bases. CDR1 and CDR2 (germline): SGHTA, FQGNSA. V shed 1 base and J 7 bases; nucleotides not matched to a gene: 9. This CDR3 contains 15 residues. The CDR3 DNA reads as TGTGCCAGCAGCTTAGAAGGCGGGGGGTCTGGGGAGCAGTACTTC. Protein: CASSLEGGGSGEQYF.

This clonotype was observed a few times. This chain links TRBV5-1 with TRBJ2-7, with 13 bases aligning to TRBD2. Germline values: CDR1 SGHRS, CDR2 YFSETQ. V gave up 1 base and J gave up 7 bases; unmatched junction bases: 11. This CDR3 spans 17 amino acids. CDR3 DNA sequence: TGCGCCAGCAGCTTGCGGTCACTAGCGGGAGGGCCGGAAGAGCAGTACTTC. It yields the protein CASSLRSLAGGPEEQYF.

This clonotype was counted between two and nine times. The CDR3 DNA follows: TGCGCCAGCAGCCAAGGATTACCCAGTTACAATGAGCAGTTCTTC. Residues: CASSQGLPSYNEQFF. This rearrangement joins TRBV4-1 to TRBJ2-1; no clear D gene. V lost 1 base and J lost 4, with 11 bases in between. Germline values: CDR1 MGHRA, CDR2 YSYEKL. The CDR3 is 15 amino acids.

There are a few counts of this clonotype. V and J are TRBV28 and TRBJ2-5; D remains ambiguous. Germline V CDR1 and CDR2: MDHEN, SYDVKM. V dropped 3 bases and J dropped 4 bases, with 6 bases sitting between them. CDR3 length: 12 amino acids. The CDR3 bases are TGTGCCAGCAGTTTTCTGTCAGAGACCCAGTACTTC. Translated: CASSFLSETQYF.

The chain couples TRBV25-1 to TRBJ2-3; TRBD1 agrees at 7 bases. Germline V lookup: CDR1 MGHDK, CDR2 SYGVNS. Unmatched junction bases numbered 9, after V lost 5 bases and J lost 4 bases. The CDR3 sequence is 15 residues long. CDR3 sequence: CASSKQGFRADTQYF. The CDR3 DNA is TGTGCCAGCAGTAAACAGGGGTTTAGAGCAGATACGCAGTATTTT. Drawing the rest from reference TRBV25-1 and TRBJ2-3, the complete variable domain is EADIYQTPRYLVIGTGKKITLECSQTMGHDKMYWYQQDPGMELHLIHYSYGVNSTEKGDLSSESTVSRIRTEHFPLTLESARPSHTSQYLCASSKQGFRADTQYFGPGTRLTVL.

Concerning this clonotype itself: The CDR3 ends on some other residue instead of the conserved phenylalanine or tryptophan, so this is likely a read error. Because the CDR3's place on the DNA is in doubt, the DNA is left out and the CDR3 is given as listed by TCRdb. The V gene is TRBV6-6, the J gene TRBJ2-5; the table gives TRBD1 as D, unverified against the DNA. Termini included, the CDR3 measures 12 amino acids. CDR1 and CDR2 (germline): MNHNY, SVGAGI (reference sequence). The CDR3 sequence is CASSYVGTGGDL.

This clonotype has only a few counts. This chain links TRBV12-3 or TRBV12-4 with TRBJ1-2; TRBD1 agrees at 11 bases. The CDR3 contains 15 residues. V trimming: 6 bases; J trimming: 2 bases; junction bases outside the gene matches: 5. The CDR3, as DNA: TGTGCCAGCAGCCCCGGACAGGGGGCAAACTATGGCTACACCTTC. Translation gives CASSPGQGANYGYTF.